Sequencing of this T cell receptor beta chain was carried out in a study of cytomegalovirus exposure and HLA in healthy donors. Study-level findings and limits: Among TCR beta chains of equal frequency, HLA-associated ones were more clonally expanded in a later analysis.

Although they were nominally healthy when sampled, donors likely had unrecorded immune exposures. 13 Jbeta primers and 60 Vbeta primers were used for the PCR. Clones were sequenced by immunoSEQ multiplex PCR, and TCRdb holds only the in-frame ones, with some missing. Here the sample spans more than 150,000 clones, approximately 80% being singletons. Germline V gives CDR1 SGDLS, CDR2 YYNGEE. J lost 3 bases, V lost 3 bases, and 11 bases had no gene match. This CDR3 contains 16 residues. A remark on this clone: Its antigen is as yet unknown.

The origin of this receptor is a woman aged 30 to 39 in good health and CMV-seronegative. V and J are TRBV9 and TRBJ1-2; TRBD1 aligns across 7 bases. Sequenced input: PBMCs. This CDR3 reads CASSGYQAQGDYGYTF. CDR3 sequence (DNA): TGTGCCAGCAGCGGCTATCAAGCCCAGGGGGACTATGGCTACACCTTC.